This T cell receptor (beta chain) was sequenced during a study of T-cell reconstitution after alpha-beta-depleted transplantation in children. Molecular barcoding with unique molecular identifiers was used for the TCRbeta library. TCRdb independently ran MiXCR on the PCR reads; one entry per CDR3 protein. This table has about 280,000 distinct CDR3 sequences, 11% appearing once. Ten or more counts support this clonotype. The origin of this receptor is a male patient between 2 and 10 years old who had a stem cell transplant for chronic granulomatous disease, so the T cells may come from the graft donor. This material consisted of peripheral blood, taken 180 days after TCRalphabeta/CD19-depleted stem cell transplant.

CDR3 DNA sequence: TGCAGCGTTTATACAGCTACAGCTTTCTTT. As protein: CSVYTATAFF. The chain couples TRBV29-1 to TRBJ1-1; D remains ambiguous. Germline V CDR1 and CDR2: SQVTM, ANQGSEA. V gave up 5 bases and J gave up 10 bases, with 11 bases separating them. CDR3 length: 10 amino acids.